The 15 T cell receptor beta chains in this list originate from one sample, sequenced in a study of CD8+ T cells in alopecia areata. RNA was extracted and reverse transcribed into cDNA as the sequencing template. The table came from immunoSEQ multiplex PCR; TCRdb's copy has only in-frame clones and leaves some out. The data list 290,000 or so clones, none observed once; about 1.1% falls to the top ten. After pooling, cutaneous lymph node cells were sorted with CD4, CD8alpha, NKG2D, NKG2ACE and other markers. Sequencing input: CD4+ T cells sorted from a lymph node. These receptors were obtained from a C3H/HeJ mouse with alopecia areata. The mice in this strain carry MHC haplotype H2-k.

This clone was counted a few times. Mouse gene names and germline throughout. The observed sequence ends 4 residues before the CDR3 terminus, with the missing tail filled in from the germline J gene. The rearrangement links TRBV31 to TRBJ1-1; 8 bases are shared with TRBD1. The CDR3 extends over 13 amino acids. Losses at the gene ends were 4 bases for V and 1 base for J; bases not matched to a gene: 2. Germline values: CDR1 GKSSPN, CDR2 SITVG. CDR3 bases read: TGTGCCTGGACCGGGACAGGGAACACA. The encoded protein is CAWTGTGNT. The CDR3, in full, reads CAWTGTGNTEVFF.

This clone has only a few counts. Any gene name here is a mouse gene name. The CDR3 reads CASGDPGRSAETLYF. The DNA read from the CDR3 is TGTGCCAGCGGTGATCCTGGGCGTAGTGCAGAA. The rearrangement uses TRBV13-2 and TRBJ2-3, with a possible D match to TRBD2 (5 bases). The read terminates 4 residues ahead of where the CDR3 ends, so the germline J gene completes it. The CDR3 loop spans 15 amino acids. The V end was cut by 1 base, the J end by 0 bases, with 9 bases between. Germline assignment: CDR1 NNHNN and CDR2 SYGAGS (reference sequence).

In the case of this clone: The gene symbols are mouse symbols. The read comes to an end 4 residues before the CDR3 does, leaving the germline J gene to fill in the end. The rearrangement links TRBV13-2 to TRBJ1-2, with TRBD1 matching 9 bases. This CDR3 region has 14 residues. The germline V gene has CDR1 NNHNN and CDR2 SYGAGS (reference sequence). After removal of 4 bases from V and 3 bases from J, the junction contained 4 bases not matched to a gene. The CDR3: CASGRDRADSDYTF. CDR3 DNA (partial): TGTGCCAGCGGTCGGGACAGGGCGGACTCC.

Turning to this clone: The gene names given are mouse names. Sequencing ends 4 residues short of the CDR3 end; the germline J gene provides the rest. Other nucleotide sequences from this sample produce the same CDR3. J is TRBJ2-3 and V is TRBV19; TRBD2 aligns across 8 bases. V shed 5 bases, J shed 0 bases, and the junction held 5 bases outside the gene matches. CDR1 and CDR2 from the germline V gene are FNHDT and SITEND (reference sequence). The CDR3 covers 15 residues. The sequenced part of the CDR3 DNA is TGTGCCAGCAGGAGACTGGGGACTAGTGCAGAA. Protein sequence: CASRRLGTSAE. The CDR3 in full is CASRRLGTSAETLYF.

This clone was detected only a few times. Any gene name here is a mouse gene name. The read is 4 residues too short to cover the CDR3 end, so that end is filled in from the germline J gene. The chain employs TRBV13-1 and TRBJ2-2; 9 nucleotides agree with TRBD2. The junction had 3 bases not matched to a gene; V was cut back by 2 bases and J by 1 base. CDR1 is NSHNY, CDR2 SYGAGN, per germline. The CDR3 contains 16 residues. This CDR3 is CASSELGGQNTGQLYF. CDR3 bases read: TGTGCCAGCAGTGAACTGGGGGGCCAAAACACCGGG.

This clone was observed a handful of times. All gene names here are mouse names. The read is 4 residues too short to cover the CDR3 end, so that end is filled in from the germline J gene. The rearrangement uses TRBV19 and TRBJ2-5; the match to TRBD2 covers 11 bases. CDR1 and CDR2 (germline): FNHDT, SITEND (reference sequence). V was clipped by 2 bases and J by 1 base; unmatched bases: 3. The CDR3 totals 16 residues. CDR3: CASSMWTGGYQDTQYF. The sequenced CDR3 bases are TGTGCCAGCAGTATGTGGACTGGGGGGTACCAAGAC. Looking up the rest from reference TRBV19 and TRBJ2-5 gives the full variable domain: GGIITQTPKFLIGQEGQKLTLKCQQNFNHDTMYWYRQDSGKGLRLIYYSITENDLQKGDLSEGYDASREKKSSFSLTVTSAQKNEMAVFLCASSMWTGGYQDTQYFGPGTRLLVL.

Comment on this clone: Mouse gene names and germline throughout. The missing CDR3 end, 3 residues past where the read stops, is filled in from the germline J gene. This sequence joins TRBV19 and TRBJ1-6, with 9 bases identical to TRBD1. TRBJ1-6 is sorted into the ORF group, with uncertain function. The CDR3 loop spans 16 amino acids. The J segment lost 3 bases and the V segment lost 0 bases, leaving 1 base of the junction unmatched. Germline CDR1 and CDR2: FNHDT and SITEND (reference sequence). The CDR3 bases that were read are TGTGCCAGCAGTATAGCGACAGGGGGCTATAATTCGCCC. Translated, it gives CASSIATGGYNSP. The CDR3, in full, reads CASSIATGGYNSPLYF.

Concerning this clone: The genes and germline here are from mouse. The sample holds other DNA sequences that translate to the same CDR3. CDR3 amino acids: CAWSLGTGSYEQYF. The covered CDR3 bases are TGTGCCTGGAGTCTAGGGACTGGCTCCTAT. J is TRBJ2-7 and V is TRBV31, with 8 bases matching TRBD2. The read gets to within 4 residues of the CDR3 end, and the germline J gene fills in the rest. V shed 0 bases, J shed 0 bases, and the junction held 1 base outside the gene matches. CDR1 and CDR2 (germline): GKSSPN, SITVG. This CDR3 region has 14 residues.

This clone has just a few counts. The gene names here belong to mouse. With the read ending 4 residues before the CDR3 end, the germline J gene is used to fill in that end. The chain combines TRBV13-3 with TRBJ2-5, with TRBD2 matching 10 bases. Germline V lookup: CDR1 NNHDY, CDR2 SYVADS. The CDR3 runs to 15 residues. Partial CDR3 DNA: TGTGCCAGCAGTGATTCTGGGGGGGCGCCTGAC. It is translated as CASSDSGGAPD. The entire CDR3 sequence reads CASSDSGGAPDTQYF.

This clone was counted a few times. Any gene name here is a mouse gene name. The read terminates 4 residues ahead of where the CDR3 ends, so the germline J gene completes it. The chain is built from TRBV19 and TRBJ2-7; D may be TRBD1 (5 bases). With 0 bases removed from V and 0 bases from J, the gap between germline ends came to 10 bases. This CDR3 spans 15 amino acids. CDR1 and CDR2 from the germline V gene are FNHDT and SITEND (reference sequence). Partial CDR3 DNA: TGTGCCAGCAGTATAGCCCAGGGAAGCTCCTAT. It yields the protein CASSIAQGSSY. The CDR3 reads in full as CASSIAQGSSYEQYF.

A note on this clone: Mouse names are used for the genes. The read is 4 residues too short to cover the CDR3 end, so that end is filled in from the germline J gene. The same CDR3 can be traced to other DNA sequences in this sample. The V and J genes are TRBV13-2 and TRBJ2-3; 11 positions agree with TRBD2. The CDR3 totals 16 residues. Per germline, CDR1 NNHNN and CDR2 SYGAGS (reference sequence). The V gene end was trimmed by 5 bases and the J gene end by 0 bases; junction bases not matched to a gene: 5. The sequenced CDR3 bases are TGTGCCAGCGGGAGTACTGGGGGGGCAAGTGCAGAA. Its translation: CASGSTGGASAE. The whole CDR3 sequence reads CASGSTGGASAETLYF.

A note on this clone: Mouse gene names apply. The sequenced part of the CDR3 DNA is TGTGCCAGCAGTGAACAGAATAGTCAAAAC. This codes for CASSEQNSQN. The whole CDR3 sequence is CASSEQNSQNTLYF. The rearrangement joins TRBV13-1 to TRBJ2-4; D remains ambiguous. The read ends 4 residues shy of where the CDR3 ends; the end is completed using the germline J gene. The CDR3 runs 14 residues. Between the trimmed V and J ends, which lost 2 bases and 0 bases, there was a span of 7 bases. Germline V gene sequence: CDR1 NSHNY, CDR2 SYGAGN.

This clone occurred a few times. Genes and germline come from the mouse. The observed sequence ends 3 residues before the CDR3 terminus, with the missing tail filled in from the germline J gene. The chain couples TRBV29 to TRBJ1-6, with D possibly being TRBD1 (6 bases). TRBJ1-6 is marked as an open reading frame, function uncertain. The CDR3 consists of 14 residues. The germline CDR1 and CDR2 sequences are MSHET and SYDVDS. V was trimmed by 2 bases and J by 8 bases, leaving 10 bases between them. The sequenced CDR3 bases are TGTGCTAGCAGTTTACAGGGGAGGGATTCGCCC. As protein: CASSLQGRDSP. The whole CDR3 sequence reads CASSLQGRDSPLYF.

Concerning this clone itself: Genes here carry mouse names. The CDR3 end falls 4 residues outside the read, so it is completed with the germline J gene. The sample holds other DNA sequences that translate to the same CDR3. The rearrangement joins TRBV5 to TRBJ2-1; TRBD2 aligns across 11 bases. This CDR3 is built from 15 residues. V was clipped by 4 bases and J by 3 bases; unmatched bases: 2. CDR1 LGHNA and CDR2 YNLKQL come from the germline V gene (reference sequence). The CDR3 DNA, read in part, is TGTGCCAGCAGCCTCGGGACTGGGGGCTATGCT. Residues: CASSLGTGGYA. The complete CDR3 sequence is CASSLGTGGYAEQFF.

With respect to this clone: Gene names are the mouse ones. The read finishes 4 residues shy of the CDR3 end, and the germline J gene is used to complete it. The chain couples TRBV13-3 to TRBJ2-1; 8 positions agree with TRBD2. V lost 0 bases, J lost 3 bases, and 2 bases stayed unmatched. The germline V gene has CDR1 NNHDY and CDR2 SYVADS. This CDR3 has 15 residues. CDR3 in amino acids: CASSDAGGSYAEQFF. The CDR3 bases that were read are TGTGCCAGCAGTGATGCTGGGGGGAGCTATGCT.